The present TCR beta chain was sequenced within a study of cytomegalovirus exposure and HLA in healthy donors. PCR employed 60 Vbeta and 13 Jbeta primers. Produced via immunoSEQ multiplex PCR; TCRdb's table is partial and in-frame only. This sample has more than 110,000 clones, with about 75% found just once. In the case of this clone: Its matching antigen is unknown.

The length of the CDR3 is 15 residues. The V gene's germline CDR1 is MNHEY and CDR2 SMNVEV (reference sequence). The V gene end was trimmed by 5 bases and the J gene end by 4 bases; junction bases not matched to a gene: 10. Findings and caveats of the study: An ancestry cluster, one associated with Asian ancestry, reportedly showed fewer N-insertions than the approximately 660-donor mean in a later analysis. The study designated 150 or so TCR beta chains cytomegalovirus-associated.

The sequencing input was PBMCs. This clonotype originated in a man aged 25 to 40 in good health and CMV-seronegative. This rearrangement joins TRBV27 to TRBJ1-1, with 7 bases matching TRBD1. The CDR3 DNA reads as TGTGCCAGCAGTCCCGGGACAGATCGGGGCACTGAAGCTTTCTTT. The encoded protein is CASSPGTDRGTEAFF.